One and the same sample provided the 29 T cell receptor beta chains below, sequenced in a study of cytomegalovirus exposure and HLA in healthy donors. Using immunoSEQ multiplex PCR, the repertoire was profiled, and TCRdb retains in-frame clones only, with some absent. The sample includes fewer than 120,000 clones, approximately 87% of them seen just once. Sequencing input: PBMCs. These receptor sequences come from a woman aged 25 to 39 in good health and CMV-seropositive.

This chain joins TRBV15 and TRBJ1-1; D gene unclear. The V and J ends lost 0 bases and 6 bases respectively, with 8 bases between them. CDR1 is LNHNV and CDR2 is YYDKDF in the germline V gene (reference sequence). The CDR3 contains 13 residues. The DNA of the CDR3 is TGTGCCACCAGCAGAGATCAGAGGGCTGAAGCTTTCTTT. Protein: CATSRDQRAEAFF.

The CDR3: CASSPGQTIHNEQFF. In nucleotides, the CDR3 is TGTGCCAGCAGCCCCGGACAGACGATACACAATGAGCAGTTCTTC. The chain links TRBV13 to TRBJ2-1; D perhaps matches TRBD1 (6 bases). Trimming took off 5 bases at V and 5 bases at J, with 16 bases between the two ends. This CDR3 is built from 15 residues. Germline V gene sequence: CDR1 PRHDT, CDR2 FYEKMQ (reference sequence).

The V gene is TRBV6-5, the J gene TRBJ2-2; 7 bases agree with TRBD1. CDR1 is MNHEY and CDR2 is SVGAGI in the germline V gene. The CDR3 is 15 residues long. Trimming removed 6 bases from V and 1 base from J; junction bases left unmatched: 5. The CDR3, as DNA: TGTGCCAGCAGCCCCGGGACAGAGAACACCGGGGAGCTGTTTTTT. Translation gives CASSPGTENTGELFF.

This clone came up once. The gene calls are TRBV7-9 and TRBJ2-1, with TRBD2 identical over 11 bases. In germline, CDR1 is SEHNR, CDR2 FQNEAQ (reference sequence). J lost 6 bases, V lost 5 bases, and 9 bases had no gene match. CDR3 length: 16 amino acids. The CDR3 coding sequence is TGTGCCAGCAGCGCAGGCGGACTAGCGGGTCGCAATGAGCAGTTCTTC. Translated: CASSAGGLAGRNEQFF.

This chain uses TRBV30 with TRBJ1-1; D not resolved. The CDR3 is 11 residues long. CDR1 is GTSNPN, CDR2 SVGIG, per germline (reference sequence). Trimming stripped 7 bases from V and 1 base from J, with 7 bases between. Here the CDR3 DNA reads TGTGCCTCAGGCAGGAACACTGAAGCTTTCTTT. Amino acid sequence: CASGRNTEAFF.

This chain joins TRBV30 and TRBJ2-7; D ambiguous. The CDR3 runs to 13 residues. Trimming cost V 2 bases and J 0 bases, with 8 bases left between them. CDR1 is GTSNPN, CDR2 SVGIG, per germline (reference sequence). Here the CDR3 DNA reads TGTGCCTGGAGTTATCTTGTCTCCTACGAGCAGTACTTC. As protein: CAWSYLVSYEQYF.

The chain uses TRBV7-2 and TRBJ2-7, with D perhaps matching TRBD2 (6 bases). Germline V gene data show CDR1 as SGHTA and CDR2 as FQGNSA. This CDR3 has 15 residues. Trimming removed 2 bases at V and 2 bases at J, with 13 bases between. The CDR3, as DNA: TGTGCCAGCAGCTTAAGCTCTAGCGTCCCCTACGAGCAGTACTTC. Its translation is CASSLSSSVPYEQYF.

CDR3 nucleotide sequence: TGTGCCAGTACCTCAGGACTAGCGGGAGGCGATGAGCAGTTCTTC. Protein sequence: CASTSGLAGGDEQFF. This chain joins TRBV19 and TRBJ2-1; TRBD2 matches 14 bases. V dropped 7 bases and J dropped 8; count of bases not matched to a gene: 7. CDR3 length: 15 residues. Germline values: CDR1 LNHDA, CDR2 SQIVND (reference sequence). The full variable domain, completed using reference TRBV19 and TRBJ2-1, is DGGITQSPKYLFRKEGQNVTLSCEQNLNHDAMYWYRQDPGQGLRLIYYSQIVNDFQKGDIAEGYSVSREKKESFPLTVTSAQKNPTAFYLCASTSGLAGGDEQFFGPGTRLTVL.

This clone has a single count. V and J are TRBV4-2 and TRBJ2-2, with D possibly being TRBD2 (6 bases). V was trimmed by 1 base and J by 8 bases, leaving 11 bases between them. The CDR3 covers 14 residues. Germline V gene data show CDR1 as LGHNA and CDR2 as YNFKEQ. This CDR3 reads CASSQAFGRGELFF. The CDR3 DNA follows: TGTGCCAGCAGCCAAGCGTTCGGGAGAGGGGAGCTGTTTTTT.

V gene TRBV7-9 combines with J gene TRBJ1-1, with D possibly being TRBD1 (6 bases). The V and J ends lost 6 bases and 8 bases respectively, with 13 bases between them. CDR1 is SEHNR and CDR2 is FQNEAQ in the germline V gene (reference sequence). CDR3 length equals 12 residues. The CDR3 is CASSYRDKEAFF. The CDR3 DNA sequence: TGTGCCAGCAGTTACCGGGACAAGGAAGCTTTCTTT.

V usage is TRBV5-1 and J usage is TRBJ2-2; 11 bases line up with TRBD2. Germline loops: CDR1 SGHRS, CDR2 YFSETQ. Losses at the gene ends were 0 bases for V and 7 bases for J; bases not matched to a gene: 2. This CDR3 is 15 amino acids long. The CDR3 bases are TGCGCCAGCAGCTTGGGACTAGCGGGGAGCGGGGAGCTGTTTTTT. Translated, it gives CASSLGLAGSGELFF.

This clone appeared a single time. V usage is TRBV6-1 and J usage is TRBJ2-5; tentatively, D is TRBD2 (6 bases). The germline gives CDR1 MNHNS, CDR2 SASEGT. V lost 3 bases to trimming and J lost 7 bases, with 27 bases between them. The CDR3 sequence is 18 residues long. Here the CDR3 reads CASSEVMAGPISPGTQYF. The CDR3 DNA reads TGTGCCAGCAGTGAGGTTATGGCGGGACCGATCAGCCCCGGGACCCAGTACTTC.

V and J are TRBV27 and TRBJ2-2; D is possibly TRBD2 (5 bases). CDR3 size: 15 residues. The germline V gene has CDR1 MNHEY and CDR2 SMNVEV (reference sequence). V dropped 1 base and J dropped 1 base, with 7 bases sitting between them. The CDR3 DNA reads TGTGCCAGCAGTTTATTACGGGGGAACACCGGGGAGCTGTTTTTT. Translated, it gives CASSLLRGNTGELFF.

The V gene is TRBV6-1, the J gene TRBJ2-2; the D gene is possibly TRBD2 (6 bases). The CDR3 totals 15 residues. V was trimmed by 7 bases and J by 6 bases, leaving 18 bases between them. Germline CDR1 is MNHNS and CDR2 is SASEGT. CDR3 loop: CASNAPGRWAGELFF. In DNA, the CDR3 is TGTGCCAGCAACGCCCCAGGGAGGTGGGCCGGGGAGCTGTTTTTT.

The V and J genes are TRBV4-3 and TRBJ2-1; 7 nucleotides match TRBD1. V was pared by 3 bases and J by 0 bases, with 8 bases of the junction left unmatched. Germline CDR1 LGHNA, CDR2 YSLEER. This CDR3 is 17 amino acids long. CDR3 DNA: TGCGCCAGCAGCCAGATCCTAACAGGGGTCTCCTACAATGAGCAGTTCTTC. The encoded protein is CASSQILTGVSYNEQFF.

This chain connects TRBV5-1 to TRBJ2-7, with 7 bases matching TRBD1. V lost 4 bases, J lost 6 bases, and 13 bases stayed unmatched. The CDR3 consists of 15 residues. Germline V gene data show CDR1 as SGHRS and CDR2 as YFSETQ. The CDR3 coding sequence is TGCGCCAGCAGCCCCGGGACAGCGACCTTTAGCGAGCAGTACTTC. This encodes CASSPGTATFSEQYF. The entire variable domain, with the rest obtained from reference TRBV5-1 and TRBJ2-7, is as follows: KAGVTQTPRYLIKTRGQQVTLSCSPISGHRSVSWYQQTPGQGLQFLFEYFSETQRNKGNFPGRFSGRQFSNSRSEMNVSTLELGDSALYLCASSPGTATFSEQYFGPGTRLTVT.

The CDR3 is CASSRPGQNTEAFF. CDR3 DNA: TGTGCCAGCTCACGGCCCGGACAGAACACTGAAGCTTTCTTT. The chain recombines TRBV18 with TRBJ1-1, with D perhaps TRBD1 (5 bases). Germline CDR1 is KGHSH and CDR2 is LQKENI. Trimming pared 4 bases from V and 1 base from J, leaving 10 bases between. The CDR3 extends over 14 amino acids.

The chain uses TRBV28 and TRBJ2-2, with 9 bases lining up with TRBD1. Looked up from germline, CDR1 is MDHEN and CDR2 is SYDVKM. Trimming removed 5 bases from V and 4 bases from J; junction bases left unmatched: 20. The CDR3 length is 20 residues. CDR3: CASSPQPGQGLGLRTGELFF. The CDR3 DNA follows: TGTGCCAGCAGTCCTCAACCGGGACAGGGTCTCGGGTTGCGCACCGGGGAGCTGTTTTTT. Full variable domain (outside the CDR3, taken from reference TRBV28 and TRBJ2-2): DVKVTQSSRYLVKRTGEKVFLECVQDMDHENMFWYRQDPGLGLRLIYFSYDVKMKEKGDIPEGYSVSREKKERFSLILESASTNQTSMYLCASSPQPGQGLGLRTGELFFGEGSRLTVL.

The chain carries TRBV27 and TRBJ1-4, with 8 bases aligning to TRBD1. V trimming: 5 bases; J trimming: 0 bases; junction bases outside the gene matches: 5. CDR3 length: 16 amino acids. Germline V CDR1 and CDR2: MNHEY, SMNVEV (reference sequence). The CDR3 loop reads CASSRTGFATNEKLFF. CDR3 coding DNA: TGTGCCAGCAGTAGGACAGGGTTTGCAACTAATGAAAAACTGTTTTTT.

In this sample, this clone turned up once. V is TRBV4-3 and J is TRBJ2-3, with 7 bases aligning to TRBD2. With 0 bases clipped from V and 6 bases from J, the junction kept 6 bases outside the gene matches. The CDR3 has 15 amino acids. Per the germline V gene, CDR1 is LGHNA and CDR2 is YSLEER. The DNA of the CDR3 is TGCGCCAGCAGCCAAGAGCGGGGGAGAACTGATACGCAGTATTTT. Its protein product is CASSQERGRTDTQYF.

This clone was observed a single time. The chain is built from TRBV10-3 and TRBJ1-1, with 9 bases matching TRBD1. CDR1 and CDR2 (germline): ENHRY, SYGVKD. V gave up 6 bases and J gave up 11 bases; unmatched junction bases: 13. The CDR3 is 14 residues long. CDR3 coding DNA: TGTGCCATCAGCCGGACAGGGGACGTGGTGAATGCTTTCTTT. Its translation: CAISRTGDVVNAFF.

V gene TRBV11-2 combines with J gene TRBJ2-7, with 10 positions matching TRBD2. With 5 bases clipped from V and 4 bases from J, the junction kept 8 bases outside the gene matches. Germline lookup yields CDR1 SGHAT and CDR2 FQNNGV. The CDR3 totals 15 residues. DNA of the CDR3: TGTGCCAGCAGCCCCCGGGGAGCGGGGGGGTACGAGCAGTACTTC. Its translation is CASSPRGAGGYEQYF.

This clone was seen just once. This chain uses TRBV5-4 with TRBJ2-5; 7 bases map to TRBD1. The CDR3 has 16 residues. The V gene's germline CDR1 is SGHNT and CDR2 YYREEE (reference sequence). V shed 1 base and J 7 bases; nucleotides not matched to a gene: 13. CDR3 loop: CASSLLRGIRVGTQYF. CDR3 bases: TGTGCCAGCAGCTTGCTCAGGGGGATAAGGGTAGGGACCCAGTACTTC.

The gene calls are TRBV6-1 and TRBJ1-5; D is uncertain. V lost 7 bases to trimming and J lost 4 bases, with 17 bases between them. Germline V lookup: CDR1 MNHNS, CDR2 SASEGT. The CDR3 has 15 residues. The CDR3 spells CASTPEGGRNQPQHF. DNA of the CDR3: TGTGCCAGCACCCCGGAGGGCGGAAGGAATCAGCCCCAGCATTTT.

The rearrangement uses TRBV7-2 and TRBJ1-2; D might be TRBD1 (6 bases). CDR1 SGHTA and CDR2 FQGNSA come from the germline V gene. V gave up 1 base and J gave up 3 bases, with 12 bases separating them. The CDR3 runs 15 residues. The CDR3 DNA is TGTGCCAGCAGCTTAGTTCGGACAGACTACTATGGCTACACCTTC. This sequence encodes CASSLVRTDYYGYTF.

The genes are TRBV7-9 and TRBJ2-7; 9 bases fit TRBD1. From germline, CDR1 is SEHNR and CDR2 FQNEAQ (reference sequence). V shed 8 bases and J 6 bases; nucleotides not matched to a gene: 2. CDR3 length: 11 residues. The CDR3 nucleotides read TGTGCCAGCGGGACAGGGCTCGAGCAGTACTTC. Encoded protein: CASGTGLEQYF.

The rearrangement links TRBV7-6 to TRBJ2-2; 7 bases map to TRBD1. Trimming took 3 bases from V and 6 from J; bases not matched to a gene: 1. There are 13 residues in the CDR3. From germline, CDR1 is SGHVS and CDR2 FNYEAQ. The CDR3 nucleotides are TGTGCCAGCAGCTTCACAGGGGCCGGGGAGCTGTTTTTT. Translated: CASSFTGAGELFF.

The chain's CDR3 is CASSPPGIISGNTIYF. CDR3 coding DNA: TGTGCCAGCAGCCCCCCGGGTATCATCTCTGGAAACACCATATATTTT. V gene TRBV9 combines with J gene TRBJ1-3; D gene ambiguous. Trimming took off 4 bases at V and 0 bases at J, with 14 bases between the two ends. Per the germline V gene, CDR1 is SGDLS and CDR2 is YYNGEE. The CDR3 covers 16 residues.

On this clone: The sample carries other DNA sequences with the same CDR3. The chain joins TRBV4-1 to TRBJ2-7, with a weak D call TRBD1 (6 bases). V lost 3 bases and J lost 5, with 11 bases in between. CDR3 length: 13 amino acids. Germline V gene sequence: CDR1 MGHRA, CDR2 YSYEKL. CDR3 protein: CASSQPQGNEQYF. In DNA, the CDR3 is TGCGCCAGCAGCCAGCCACAGGGAAACGAGCAGTACTTC.